A few counts support the clone carrying this TCR beta chain. Its cognate antigen is unknown. TCRdb reprocessed the 5' RACE reads with MiXCR, giving one entry per CDR3 protein. The table lists a few hundred thousand distinct CDR3 sequences, around 21% of them singletons. This CDR3 spans 16 amino acids. Germline V CDR1 and CDR2: SGHNT, YYREEE (reference sequence). V lost 2 bases and J lost 2; bases outside the gene matches: 5. The data were taken from a study of T-cell memory formation after mild COVID-19. Study summary: In these data, TCR clusters were largely donor specific.

Study results and caveats: CM and EM subsets held most contracting CD4+ clones; EMRA held CD8+ ones. Among clones contracting day 15 to 85, CD4/CD8 was balanced, whereas later expanders leaned CD4+.

The TCR sequence derives from an adult woman who had mild COVID-19 (a few samples of this study predate the infection). Cell type and time point are not known. The sequenced sample was PBMCs or a T cell subset sorted from them (not recorded which). The chain combines TRBV5-4 with TRBJ2-7; 12 positions agree with TRBD2. The CDR3 nucleotides are TGTGCCAGCAGCTTTAAACTAGCGGGGGGTCCCTACGAGCAGTACTTC. This sequence encodes CASSFKLAGGPYEQYF.